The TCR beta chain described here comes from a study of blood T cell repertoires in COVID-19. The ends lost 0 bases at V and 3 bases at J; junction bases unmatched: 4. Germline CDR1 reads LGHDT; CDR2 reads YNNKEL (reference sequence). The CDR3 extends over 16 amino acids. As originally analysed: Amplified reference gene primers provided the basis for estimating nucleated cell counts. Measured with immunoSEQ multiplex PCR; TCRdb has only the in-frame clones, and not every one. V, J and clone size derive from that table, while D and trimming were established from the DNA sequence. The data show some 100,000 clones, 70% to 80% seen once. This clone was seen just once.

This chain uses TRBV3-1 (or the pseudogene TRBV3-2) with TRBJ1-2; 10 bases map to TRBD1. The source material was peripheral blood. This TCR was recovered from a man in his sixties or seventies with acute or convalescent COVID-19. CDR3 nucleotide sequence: TGTGCCAGCAGCCAAGATACGGGACAGGGGTACTATGGCTACACCTTC. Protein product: CASSQDTGQGYYGYTF.